Listed here are 14 T cell receptor beta chains from one sample, sequenced in a study of shared clonotypes between healthy human individuals. Assay: immunoSEQ multiplex PCR; the TCRdb copy retains only in-frame clones and omits some. The table lists about 700,000 clones, around 74% of them singletons. Sequenced: memory CD4+ T cells sorted from blood. The subset here: CD45RA-negative fraction. The receptors come from a woman younger than 45 in good health.

The chain uses TRBV28 and TRBJ2-1; D perhaps matches TRBD2 (5 bases). The CDR3 extends over 15 amino acids. Per the germline V gene, CDR1 is MDHEN and CDR2 is SYDVKM. The V end lost 4 bases, the J end lost 0 bases, and 10 bases lay between the germline ends. CDR3 DNA: TGTGCCAGCAGTTCAGGAGGCGGCTCCTACAATGAGCAGTTCTTC. This sequence encodes CASSSGGGSYNEQFF.

The chain recombines TRBV5-1 with TRBJ2-2; the D gene is possibly TRBD1 (6 bases). Trimming cost V 4 bases and J 4 bases, with 14 bases left between them. Germline lookup yields CDR1 SGHRS and CDR2 YFSETQ. The CDR3 totals 15 residues. The chain's CDR3 is CASSPRTDFTGELFF. The CDR3 DNA reads as TGCGCCAGCAGCCCCCGGACAGACTTCACCGGGGAGCTGTTTTTT.

V and J are TRBV7-6 and TRBJ1-1, with D possibly matching TRBD1 (6 bases). The length of the CDR3 is 14 residues. Germline-derived CDR1 and CDR2 are SGHVS and FNYEAQ. V was trimmed by 5 bases and J by 9 bases, leaving 19 bases between them. The CDR3 region has the DNA TGTGCCAGCAGCCCAGACTCTGCAGGGGTAAAAGCTTTCTTT. Encoded protein: CASSPDSAGVKAFF.

This clone was seen just once. The V call is TRBV28, the J call TRBJ2-3, with 13 bases identical to TRBD2. Germline trimming cut 3 bases from V and 10 bases from J; bases unmatched to any gene: 7. Germline V gives CDR1 MDHEN, CDR2 SYDVKM. The CDR3 sequence is 15 residues long. Here the CDR3 reads CASSFRGTSGKAQYF. CDR3 nucleotides: TGTGCCAGCAGTTTTCGTGGGACTAGCGGGAAAGCGCAGTATTTT. The full variable domain, completed using reference TRBV28 and TRBJ2-3, is DVKVTQSSRYLVKRTGEKVFLECVQDMDHENMFWYRQDPGLGLRLIYFSYDVKMKEKGDIPEGYSVSREKKERFSLILESASTNQTSMYLCASSFRGTSGKAQYFGPGTRLTVL.

V and J are TRBV5-8 and TRBJ1-3; no firm D call. The CDR3 runs 14 residues. Germline CDR1 SGHTS, CDR2 YDEGEE. V lost 4 bases and J 0 bases, leaving 8 bases between the germline ends. CDR3: CASSVDRSGNTIYF. The CDR3 DNA follows: TGTGCCAGCAGCGTTGATCGCTCTGGAAACACCATATATTTT.

The chain combines TRBV5-1 with TRBJ1-4; possible D gene TRBD1, 5 bases. The CDR3 is 15 residues long. Germline assignment: CDR1 SGHRS and CDR2 YFSETQ. Trimming left V 4 bases short and J 8 bases short, with 18 bases between. The CDR3 DNA reads TGCGCCAGCAGCCCAATGCGGGGGTTAGGGGAAAAACTGTTTTTT. Protein sequence: CASSPMRGLGEKLFF.

The genes are TRBV30 and TRBJ1-4; 10 bases align to TRBD1. The CDR3 extends over 12 amino acids. Germline V gene sequence: CDR1 GTSNPN, CDR2 SVGIG (reference sequence). The J segment lost 10 bases and the V segment lost 8 bases, leaving 7 bases of the junction unmatched. The chain's CDR3 is CAGGQGFGKLFF. DNA of the CDR3: TGTGCCGGGGGACAGGGGTTTGGAAAACTGTTTTTT.

The V gene is TRBV7-2, the J gene TRBJ2-3; 14 bases agree with TRBD2. With V trimmed by 5 bases and J by 4 bases, 5 bases remained unmatched. CDR3 length: 16 residues. Germline V gene sequence: CDR1 SGHTA, CDR2 FQGNSA. CDR3 nucleotides: TGTGCCAGCAGCGAGCGACTAGCGGGAGGGCCAGATACGCAGTATTTT. Translating it yields CASSERLAGGPDTQYF. Based on the CDR3 plus reference TRBV7-2 and TRBJ2-3, the full variable domain is GAGVSQSPSNKVTEKGKDVELRCDPISGHTALYWYRQSLGQGLEFLIYFQGNSAPDKSGLPSDRFSAERTGGSVSTLTIQRTQQEDSAVYLCASSERLAGGPDTQYFGPGTRLTVL.

With regard to this clone: Other DNA sequences within the sample encode an identical CDR3. The gene calls are TRBV18 and TRBJ2-3; 8 nucleotides align to TRBD2. The germline V gene has CDR1 KGHSH and CDR2 LQKENI. Germline trimming cut 2 bases from V and 3 bases from J; bases unmatched to any gene: 4. CDR3 length: 15 amino acids. The CDR3 DNA follows: TGTGCCAGCTCACCAACCTTAGCGGGAACAGATACGCAGTATTTT. It yields the protein CASSPTLAGTDTQYF.

V usage is TRBV9 and J usage is TRBJ2-7; 7 positions agree with TRBD1. V trimming: 0 bases; J trimming: 5 bases; junction bases outside the gene matches: 11. CDR1 is SGDLS and CDR2 is YYNGEE in the germline V gene. The CDR3 extends over 16 amino acids. As DNA, the CDR3 is TGTGCCAGCAGCGTAGCATTGAGTCAGGGGGAAAACGAGCAGTACTTC. As protein: CASSVALSQGENEQYF.

The chain links TRBV28 to TRBJ2-2; 10 nucleotides agree with TRBD1. In germline, CDR1 is MDHEN, CDR2 SYDVKM. The trim removed 6 bases at V and 5 bases at J, leaving 15 bases unmatched. The CDR3 length is 18 residues. The chain's CDR3 is CASSSHQGGQGRTGELFF. In nucleotides, the CDR3 is TGTGCCAGCAGCTCCCACCAAGGGGGACAGGGGAGAACCGGGGAGCTGTTTTTT.

The chain has TRBV2 and TRBJ1-5; D uncertain. The CDR3 totals 12 residues. V was cut by 7 bases and J by 3 bases, with 7 bases left in between. Germline assignment: CDR1 SNHLY and CDR2 FYNNEI. The CDR3 loop reads CASNGDNQPQHF. The CDR3 nucleotides are TGTGCCAGCAATGGTGACAATCAGCCCCAGCATTTT. The full variable domain, with the rest looked up from reference TRBV2 and TRBJ1-5, is EPEVTQTPSHQVTQMGQEVILRCVPISNHLYFYWYRQILGQKVEFLVSFYNNEISEKSEIFDDQFSVERPDGSNFTLKIRSTKLEDSAMYFCASNGDNQPQHFGDGTRLSIL.

The chain uses TRBV7-8 and TRBJ1-3; D is uncertain. V lost 2 bases to trimming and J lost 6 bases, with 8 bases between them. Germline assignment: CDR1 SGHVS and CDR2 FQNEAQ. The CDR3 sequence is 13 residues long. CDR3: CASSLSRQNTIYF. Here the CDR3 DNA reads TGTGCCAGCAGCTTAAGCCGTCAAAACACCATATATTTT.

The chain is built from TRBV27 and TRBJ2-7; 7 bases are a match to TRBD2. The CDR3 runs 16 residues. Germline assignment: CDR1 MNHEY and CDR2 SMNVEV (reference sequence). V was pared by 5 bases and J by 3 bases, with 13 bases of the junction left unmatched. The CDR3, as DNA: TGTGCCAGCAGTCCCTTTGCGGGAGTGCTAAACTACGAGCAGTACTTC. It is translated as CASSPFAGVLNYEQYF.